The 27 T cell receptor beta chains listed next were all sequenced from one sample in a study of beta chain features in type 1 diabetes. Study findings and constraints: Type 1 diabetes patients had TCRB CDR3s that were shorter (moderately but significantly so) in all four CD4+ subsets.

Antigens of these TCRs are unknown. Expressed TCRB transcripts were sequenced after all isolated RNA was converted to cDNA. Generated by immunoSEQ multiplex PCR, the TCRdb table keeps only in-frame clones and is missing some. The data contain around 690,000 clones, under 15% of them singletons. The sequenced sample was naive CD4+ T cells from blood. These receptors came from a man aged 25-45 years with type 1 diabetes.

This clone was recorded a few times. The rearrangement joins TRBV10-3 to TRBJ1-2; TRBD1 might be the D (5 bases). V gave up 6 bases and J gave up 1 base, with 18 bases separating them. This CDR3 has 16 residues. Looked up from germline, CDR1 is ENHRY and CDR2 is SYGVKD. The CDR3 sequence: CAISDGQGRFNYGYTF. For the CDR3, the DNA is TGTGCCATCAGCGACGGGCAGGGCCGATTTAACTATGGCTACACCTTC.

The chain employs TRBV30 and TRBJ1-4; possible D gene TRBD1, 5 bases. The germline gives CDR1 GTSNPN, CDR2 SVGIG (reference sequence). Trimming pared 0 bases from V and 14 bases from J, leaving 13 bases between. This CDR3 has 12 amino acids. In DNA form, the CDR3 reads TGTGCCTGGAGTGTATTAAGGGGCGTGCTGTTTTTT. Translating it yields CAWSVLRGVLFF.

CDR3 amino acids: CASSQDRGGGYTF. CDR3 nucleotide sequence: TGCGCCAGCAGCCAAGACAGGGGGGGTGGCTACACCTTC. The rearrangement uses TRBV4-1 and TRBJ1-2; TRBD1 matches 7 bases. This CDR3 comprises 13 residues. V shed 0 bases and J 7 bases; nucleotides not matched to a gene: 2. CDR1 MGHRA and CDR2 YSYEKL come from the germline V gene.

The chain couples TRBV4-3 to TRBJ2-7; 12 positions agree with TRBD2. Germline CDR1 is LGHNA and CDR2 is YSLEER. The V segment lost 1 base and the J segment 5 bases; nucleotides outside the gene matches: 3. There are 15 residues in the CDR3. CDR3 protein: CASSQASGGAHEQYF. The CDR3 nucleotides read TGCGCCAGCAGCCAAGCTAGCGGGGGGGCCCACGAGCAGTACTTC.

A few counts support this clone. The chain is built from TRBV5-1 and TRBJ1-6; D is possibly TRBD1 (5 bases). Germline CDR1 and CDR2: SGHRS and YFSETQ. CDR3 length: 15 amino acids. V was trimmed by 4 bases and J by 8 bases, leaving 16 bases between them. The DNA for the CDR3 is TGCGCCAGCAGCAGGCAACCAGGGTTTGATTCACCCCTCCACTTT. It specifies CASSRQPGFDSPLHF.

This clone appeared a few times. This chain uses TRBV7-9 with TRBJ2-2, with TRBD2 identical over 7 bases. Germline V lookup: CDR1 SEHNR, CDR2 FQNEAQ (reference sequence). V lost 11 bases to trimming and J lost 1 base; unmatched junction nucleotides: 7. This CDR3 has 14 residues. The CDR3 sequence: CARGGRLNTGELFF. In nucleotides, the CDR3 is TGTGCCCGGGGAGGGCGATTGAACACCGGGGAGCTGTTTTTT.

This chain joins TRBV7-9 and TRBJ1-5; D might be TRBD1 (5 bases). From germline, CDR1 is SEHNR and CDR2 FQNEAQ (reference sequence). Trimming cost V 1 base and J 6 bases, with 10 bases left between them. The CDR3 runs to 14 residues. Written as DNA, the CDR3 is TGTGCCAGCAGCTTAGGGGACGAACTTCAGCCCCAGCATTTT. Encoded protein: CASSLGDELQPQHF.

This clone was detected ten times or more. This rearrangement joins TRBV6-1 to TRBJ1-5; tentative D call: TRBD1 (6 bases). Germline-derived CDR1 and CDR2 are MNHNS and SASEGT. The CDR3 runs 15 residues. V lost 6 bases and J lost 0, with 12 bases in between. The CDR3 reads CASSRDTYSNQPQHF. CDR3 nucleotide sequence: TGTGCCAGCAGCCGGGACACCTATAGCAATCAGCCCCAGCATTTT.

This clone was detected only a few times. The chain is built from TRBV6-5 and TRBJ1-5; 7 positions agree with TRBD1. This CDR3 is built from 13 residues. V was clipped by 2 bases and J by 5 bases; unmatched bases: 0. Germline V lookup: CDR1 MNHEY, CDR2 SVGAGI. As DNA, the CDR3 is TGTGCCAGCAGTTACGACAGGGATCAGCCCCAGCATTTT. As protein: CASSYDRDQPQHF.

This chain uses TRBV7-2 with TRBJ2-7, with 8 positions matching TRBD1. The trim removed 5 bases at V and 5 bases at J, leaving 5 bases unmatched. The length of the CDR3 is 13 residues. Looked up from germline, CDR1 is SGHTA and CDR2 is FQGNSA. CDR3 residues: CASSRMDRDEQYF. The CDR3 coding sequence is TGTGCCAGCAGCCGGATGGACAGGGACGAGCAGTACTTC.

The chain has TRBV14 and TRBJ1-1; TRBD1 is a possible D gene (5 bases). The CDR3 is 17 residues long. Germline-derived CDR1 and CDR2 are SGHDN and FVKESK. V was cut by 1 base and J by 7 bases, with 22 bases left in between. CDR3 in amino acids: CASSQGRGLWQTIEAFF. The CDR3, as DNA: TGTGCCAGCAGCCAAGGGAGGGGCCTTTGGCAGACCATTGAAGCTTTCTTT.

This clone was counted a few times. The V gene is TRBV28, the J gene TRBJ2-5; weak D call: TRBD1 (5 bases). Between the trimmed V and J ends, which lost 7 bases and 4 bases, there was a span of 10 bases. From germline, CDR1 is MDHEN and CDR2 SYDVKM. This CDR3 is built from 12 residues. The CDR3 sequence: CASTQGVETQYF. CDR3 in DNA: TGTGCCAGCACTCAAGGGGTAGAGACCCAGTACTTC.

The chain is built from TRBV4-3 and TRBJ2-2, with TRBD2 matching over 11 bases. Germline CDR1 LGHNA, CDR2 YSLEER. V shed 1 base and J 6 bases; nucleotides not matched to a gene: 13. The CDR3 is 19 amino acids. CDR3 in amino acids: CASSQVVASGGPGPGELFF. The CDR3 bases are TGCGCCAGCAGCCAAGTGGTGGCTAGCGGGGGGCCTGGGCCCGGGGAGCTGTTTTTT.

This clone was seen more than once but under ten times. The V and J genes are TRBV30 and TRBJ1-2, with D tentatively TRBD1 (6 bases). This CDR3 region has 14 residues. Looked up from germline, CDR1 is GTSNPN and CDR2 is SVGIG (reference sequence). Trimming removed 4 bases at V and 8 bases at J, with 20 bases between. CDR3 region: CAWTPGGTAWGYTF. In nucleotides, the CDR3 is TGTGCCTGGACCCCGGGGGGCACTGCTTGGGGCTACACCTTC. Full variable domain (outside the CDR3, taken from reference TRBV30 and TRBJ1-2): SQTIHQWPATLVQPVGSPLSLECTVEGTSNPNLYWYRQAAGRGLQLLFYSVGIGQISSEVPQNLSASRPQDRQFILSSKKLLLSDSGFYLCAWTPGGTAWGYTFGSGTRLTVV.

The V call is TRBV18, the J call TRBJ2-3; D gene unclear. The V end lost 8 bases, the J end lost 0 bases, and 18 bases lay between the germline ends. There are 16 residues in the CDR3. Per the germline V gene, CDR1 is KGHSH and CDR2 is LQKENI. CDR3: CASLVFVPSSTDTQYF. The CDR3 DNA follows: TGTGCCAGCCTCGTATTTGTTCCCTCGAGCACAGATACGCAGTATTTT. Filled out from reference TRBV18 and TRBJ2-3, the complete variable domain reads NAGVMQNPRHLVRRRGQEARLRCSPMKGHSHVYWYRQLPEEGLKFMVYLQKENIIDESGMPKERFSAEFPKEGPSILRIQQVVRGDSAAYFCASLVFVPSSTDTQYFGPGTRLTVL.

This clone was counted only a few times. J is TRBJ2-5 and V is TRBV6-6; 7 bases match TRBD1. There are 13 residues in the CDR3. CDR1 is MNHNY and CDR2 is SVGAGI in the germline V gene (reference sequence). Losses at the gene ends were 6 bases for V and 1 base for J; bases not matched to a gene: 2. CDR3 DNA: TGTGCCAGCAGCCGACAGGGCCAAGAGACCCAGTACTTC. It yields the protein CASSRQGQETQYF.

In this sample, this clone turned up a few times. The CDR3 region is CASSPTTSYGYTF. In DNA, the CDR3 is TGTGCCAGCAGTCCCACCACCTCCTATGGCTACACCTTC. V usage is TRBV28 and J usage is TRBJ1-2; D gene ambiguous. The V end lost 5 bases, the J end lost 4 bases, and 11 bases lay between the germline ends. Germline CDR1 is MDHEN and CDR2 is SYDVKM. This CDR3 has 13 amino acids.

This clone was counted only a few times. CDR3 protein: CASSTLRDGNSPLHF. CDR3 coding DNA: TGTGCCAGTAGTACCCTCCGGGACGGGAATTCACCCCTCCACTTT. The chain couples TRBV19 to TRBJ1-6; perhaps TRBD1 as D (5 bases). CDR1 and CDR2 (germline): LNHDA, SQIVND (reference sequence). With 4 bases removed from V and 7 bases from J, the gap between germline ends came to 14 bases. This CDR3 is 15 amino acids long. Full variable domain (missing parts from reference TRBV19 and TRBJ1-6): DGGITQSPKYLFRKEGQNVTLSCEQNLNHDAMYWYRQDPGQGLRLIYYSQIVNDFQKGDIAEGYSVSREKKESFPLTVTSAQKNPTAFYLCASSTLRDGNSPLHFGNGTRLTVT.

V gene TRBV5-4 combines with J gene TRBJ2-2, with D maybe TRBD1 (6 bases). Trimming shortened V by 0 bases and J by 4 bases, and 13 bases separated the two germline ends. Germline V CDR1 and CDR2: SGHNT, YYREEE (reference sequence). This CDR3 spans 16 amino acids. The CDR3 spells CASSLVGGHTTGELFF. The CDR3 nucleotides are TGTGCCAGCAGCTTGGTAGGGGGTCACACCACCGGGGAGCTGTTTTTT.

V and J are TRBV5-1 and TRBJ1-1, with a weak D call TRBD1 (6 bases). Per germline, CDR1 SGHRS and CDR2 YFSETQ. This CDR3 is 14 amino acids long. Trimming cost V 2 bases and J 0 bases, with 8 bases left between them. The CDR3 nucleotides are TGCGCCAGCAGCTTCGACAGGATGAACACTGAAGCTTTCTTT. Protein product: CASSFDRMNTEAFF.

This clone appeared a few times. The rearrangement joins TRBV7-2 to TRBJ2-5; possible D gene TRBD1, 7 bases. Germline values: CDR1 SGHTA, CDR2 FQGNSA. V dropped 10 bases and J dropped 5 bases, with 17 bases sitting between them. The CDR3 has 13 residues. This CDR3 reads CATRRGAGETQYF. The DNA for the CDR3 is TGTGCCACCCGCAGGGGGGCGGGGGAGACCCAGTACTTC.

This clone was detected a few times. This sequence joins TRBV14 and TRBJ2-5; D unresolved. This CDR3 has 11 residues. Trimming pared 4 bases from V and 4 bases from J, leaving 4 bases between. Per germline, CDR1 SGHDN and CDR2 FVKESK. CDR3: CASSRTETQYF. CDR3 in DNA: TGTGCCAGCAGCCGGACAGAGACCCAGTACTTC.

This clone has more than one count but fewer than ten. This chain links TRBV21-1 with TRBJ1-4. TRBV21-1 is a recognized pseudogene. The CDR3 length is 19 residues. The CDR3: CASSKAEGTSSGTNEKLFF. Here the CDR3 DNA reads TGTGCCAGCAGCAAAGCCGAGGGTACAAGTTCGGGAACTAATGAAAAACTGTTTTTT.

This clone was recorded a few times. This sequence joins TRBV19 and TRBJ1-6; no firm D call. The CDR3 is 14 residues long. The V gene lost 4 bases and the J gene lost 8 bases, with 12 bases spanning the gap. CDR1 and CDR2 from the germline V gene are LNHDA and SQIVND (reference sequence). In nucleotides, the CDR3 is TGTGCCAGTAGTAACGGGAGAAGGGATTCACCCCTCCACTTT. The encoded protein is CASSNGRRDSPLHF. Drawing the rest from reference TRBV19 and TRBJ1-6, the complete variable domain is DGGITQSPKYLFRKEGQNVTLSCEQNLNHDAMYWYRQDPGQGLRLIYYSQIVNDFQKGDIAEGYSVSREKKESFPLTVTSAQKNPTAFYLCASSNGRRDSPLHFGNGTRLTVT.

This clone was observed a few times. V is TRBV5-6 and J is TRBJ1-5; possible D gene TRBD1, 6 bases. This CDR3 has 14 residues. The germline gives CDR1 SGHDT, CDR2 YYEEEE. The V end was cut by 5 bases, the J end by 8 bases, with 17 bases between. The CDR3 nucleotides are TGTGCCAGCAGGGAACAGGGCCGGGGCGAGCCCCAGCATTTT. Its translation is CASREQGRGEPQHF.

The genes are TRBV1 and TRBJ2-7; the tabulated D call, TRBD2, remains unverified against the DNA. TRBV1 is tagged as a pseudogene. This CDR3 comprises 18 residues. The CDR3, as DNA: TGCACCAGCAGCCAAGATCGGGGTGCTAGCGGGGGGACCTACGAGCAGTACTTC. This sequence encodes CTSSQDRGASGGTYEQYF.

In its sample, this clone was seen a few times. The gene calls are TRBV2 and TRBJ1-1; tentative D call: TRBD1 (5 bases). Trimming left V 8 bases short and J 1 base short, with 8 bases between. This CDR3 comprises 12 residues. From germline, CDR1 is SNHLY and CDR2 FYNNEI. The CDR3 protein is CASSGQNTEAFF. The CDR3 DNA reads as TGTGCCAGCTCGGGGCAGAACACTGAAGCTTTCTTT.